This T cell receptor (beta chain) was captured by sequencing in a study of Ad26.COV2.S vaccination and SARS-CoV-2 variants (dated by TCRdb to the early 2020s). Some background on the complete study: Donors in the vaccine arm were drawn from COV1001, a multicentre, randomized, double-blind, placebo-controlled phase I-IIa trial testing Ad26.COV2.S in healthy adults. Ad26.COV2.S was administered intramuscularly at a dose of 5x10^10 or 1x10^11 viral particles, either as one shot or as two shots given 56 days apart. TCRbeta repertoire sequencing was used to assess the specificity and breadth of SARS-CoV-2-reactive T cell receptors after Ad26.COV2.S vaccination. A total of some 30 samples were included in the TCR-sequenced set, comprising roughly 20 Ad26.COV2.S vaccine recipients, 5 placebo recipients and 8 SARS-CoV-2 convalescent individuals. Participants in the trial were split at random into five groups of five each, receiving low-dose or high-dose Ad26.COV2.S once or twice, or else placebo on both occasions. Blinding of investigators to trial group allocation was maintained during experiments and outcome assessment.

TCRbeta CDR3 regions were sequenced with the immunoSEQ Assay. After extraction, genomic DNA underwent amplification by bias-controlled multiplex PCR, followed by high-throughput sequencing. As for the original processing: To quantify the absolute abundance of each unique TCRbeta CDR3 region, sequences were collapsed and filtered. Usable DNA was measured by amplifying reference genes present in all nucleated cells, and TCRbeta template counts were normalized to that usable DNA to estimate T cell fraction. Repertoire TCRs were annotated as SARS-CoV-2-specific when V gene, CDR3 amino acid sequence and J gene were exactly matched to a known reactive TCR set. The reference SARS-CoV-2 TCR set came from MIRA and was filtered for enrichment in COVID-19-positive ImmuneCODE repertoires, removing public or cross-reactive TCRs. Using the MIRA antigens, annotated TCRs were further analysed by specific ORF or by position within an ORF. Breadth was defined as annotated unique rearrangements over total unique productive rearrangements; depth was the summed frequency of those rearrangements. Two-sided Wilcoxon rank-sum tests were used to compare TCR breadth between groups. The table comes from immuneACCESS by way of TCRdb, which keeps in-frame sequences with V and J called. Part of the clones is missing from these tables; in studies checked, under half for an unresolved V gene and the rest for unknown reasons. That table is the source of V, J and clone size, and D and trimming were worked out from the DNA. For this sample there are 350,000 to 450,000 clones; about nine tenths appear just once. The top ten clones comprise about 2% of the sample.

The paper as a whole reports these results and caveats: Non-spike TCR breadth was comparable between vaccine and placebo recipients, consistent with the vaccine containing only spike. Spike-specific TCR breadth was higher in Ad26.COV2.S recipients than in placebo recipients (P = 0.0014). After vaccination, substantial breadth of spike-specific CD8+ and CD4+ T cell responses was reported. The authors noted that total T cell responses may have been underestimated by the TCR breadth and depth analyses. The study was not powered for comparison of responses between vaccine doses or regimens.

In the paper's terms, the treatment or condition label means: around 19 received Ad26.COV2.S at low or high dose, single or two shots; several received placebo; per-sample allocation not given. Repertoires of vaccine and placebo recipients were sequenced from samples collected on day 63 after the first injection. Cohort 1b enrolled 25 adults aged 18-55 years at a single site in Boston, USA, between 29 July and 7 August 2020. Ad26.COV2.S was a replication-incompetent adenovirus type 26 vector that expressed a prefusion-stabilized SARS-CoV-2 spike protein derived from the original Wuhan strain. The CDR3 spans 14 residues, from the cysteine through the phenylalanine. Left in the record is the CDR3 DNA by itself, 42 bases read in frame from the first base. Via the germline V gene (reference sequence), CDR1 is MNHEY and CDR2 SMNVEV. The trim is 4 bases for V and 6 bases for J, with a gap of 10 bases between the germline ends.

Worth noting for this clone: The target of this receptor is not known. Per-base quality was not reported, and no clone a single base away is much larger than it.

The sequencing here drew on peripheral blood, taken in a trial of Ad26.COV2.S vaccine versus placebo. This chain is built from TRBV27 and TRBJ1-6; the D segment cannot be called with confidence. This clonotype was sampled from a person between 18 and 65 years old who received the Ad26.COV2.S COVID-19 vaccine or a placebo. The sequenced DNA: TGTGCCAGCAGTTCCGACTGGGGTAATTCACCCCTCCACTTT. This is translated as CASSSDWGNSPLHF.